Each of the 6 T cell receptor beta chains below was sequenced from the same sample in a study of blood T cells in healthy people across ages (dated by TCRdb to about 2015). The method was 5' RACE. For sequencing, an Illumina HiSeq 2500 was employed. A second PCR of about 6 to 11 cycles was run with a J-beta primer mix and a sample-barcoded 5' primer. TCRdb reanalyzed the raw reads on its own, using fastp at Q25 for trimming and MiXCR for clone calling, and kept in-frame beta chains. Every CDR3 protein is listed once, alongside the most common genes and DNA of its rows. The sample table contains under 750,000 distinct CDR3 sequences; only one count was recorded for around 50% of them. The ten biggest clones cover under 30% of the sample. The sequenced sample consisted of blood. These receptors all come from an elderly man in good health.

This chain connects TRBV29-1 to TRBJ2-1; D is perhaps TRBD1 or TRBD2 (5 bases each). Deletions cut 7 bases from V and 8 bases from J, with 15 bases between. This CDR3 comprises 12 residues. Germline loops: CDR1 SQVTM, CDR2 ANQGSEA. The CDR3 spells CSGGTDSDEQFF. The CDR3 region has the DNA TGCAGCGGAGGGACGGATAGCGATGAGCAGTTCTTC.

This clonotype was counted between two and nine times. The DNA of the CDR3 is TGCAGTGCTAAGCTGAGCTGGTACAATGAGCAGTTCTTC. This translates into CSAKLSWYNEQFF. This chain joins TRBV20-1 and TRBJ2-1, with unresolved D. V was clipped by 4 bases and J by 4 bases, with 11 bases between them. The CDR3 is 13 amino acids. Germline lookup yields CDR1 DFQATT and CDR2 SNEGSKA (reference sequence).

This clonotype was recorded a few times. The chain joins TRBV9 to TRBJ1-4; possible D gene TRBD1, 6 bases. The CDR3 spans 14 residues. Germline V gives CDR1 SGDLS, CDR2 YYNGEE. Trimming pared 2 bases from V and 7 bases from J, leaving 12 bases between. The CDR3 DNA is TGTGCCAGCAGCGTCACAGGGTCCGGTGAAAAACTGTTTTTT. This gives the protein CASSVTGSGEKLFF. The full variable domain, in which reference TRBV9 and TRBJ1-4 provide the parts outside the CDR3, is DSGVTQTPKHLITATGQRVTLRCSPRSGDLSVYWYQQSLDQGLQFLIQYYNGEERAKGNILERFSAQQFPDLHSELNLSSLELGDSALYFCASSVTGSGEKLFFGSGTQLSVL.

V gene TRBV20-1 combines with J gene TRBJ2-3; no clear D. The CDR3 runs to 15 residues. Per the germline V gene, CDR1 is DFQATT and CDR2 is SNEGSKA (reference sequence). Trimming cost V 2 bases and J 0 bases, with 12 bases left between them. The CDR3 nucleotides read TGCAGTGCTAGACTAGACCCGCGAAGCACAGATACGCAGTATTTT. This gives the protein CSARLDPRSTDTQYF.

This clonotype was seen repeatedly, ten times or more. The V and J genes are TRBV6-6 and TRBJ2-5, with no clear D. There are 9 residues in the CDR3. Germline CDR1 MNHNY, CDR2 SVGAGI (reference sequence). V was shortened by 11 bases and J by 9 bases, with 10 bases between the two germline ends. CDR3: CAGDLAQYF. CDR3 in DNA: TGTGCCGGAGACTTGGCCCAGTACTTC.

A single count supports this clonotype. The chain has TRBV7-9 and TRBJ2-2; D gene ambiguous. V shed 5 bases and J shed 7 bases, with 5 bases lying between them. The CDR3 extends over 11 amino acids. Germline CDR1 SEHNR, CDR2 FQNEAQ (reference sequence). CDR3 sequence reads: CASSTLGELFF. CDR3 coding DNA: TGTGCCAGCAGCACCCTCGGGGAGCTGTTTTTT.